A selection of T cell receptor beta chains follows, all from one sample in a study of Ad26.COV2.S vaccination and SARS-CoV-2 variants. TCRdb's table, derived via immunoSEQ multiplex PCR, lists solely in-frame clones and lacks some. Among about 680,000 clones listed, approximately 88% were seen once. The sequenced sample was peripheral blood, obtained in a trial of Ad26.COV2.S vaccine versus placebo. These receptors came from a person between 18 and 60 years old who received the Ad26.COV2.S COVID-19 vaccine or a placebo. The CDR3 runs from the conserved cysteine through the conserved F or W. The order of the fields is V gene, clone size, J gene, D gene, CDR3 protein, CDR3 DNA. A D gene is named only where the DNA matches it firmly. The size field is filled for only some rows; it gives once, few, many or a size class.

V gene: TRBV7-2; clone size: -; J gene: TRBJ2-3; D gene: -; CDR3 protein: CASSLARGAGDTQYF; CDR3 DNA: TGTGCCAGCAGCTTAGCGCGGGGAGCCGGAGATACGCAGTATTTT
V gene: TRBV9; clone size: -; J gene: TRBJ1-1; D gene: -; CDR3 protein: CASSVEDTKKAFF; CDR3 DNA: TGTGCCAGCAGCGTAGAGGACACGAAAAAAGCTTTCTTT
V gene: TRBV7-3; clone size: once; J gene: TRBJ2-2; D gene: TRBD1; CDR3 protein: CASSPRTGGTRYTGELFF; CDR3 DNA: TGTGCCAGCAGCCCGCGGACAGGGGGTACGAGGTACACCGGGGAGCTGTTTTTT
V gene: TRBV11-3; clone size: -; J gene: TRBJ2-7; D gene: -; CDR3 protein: CASSPGSSSYEQYF; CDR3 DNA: TGTGCCAGCAGTCCCGGGTCGAGCTCCTACGAGCAGTACTTC
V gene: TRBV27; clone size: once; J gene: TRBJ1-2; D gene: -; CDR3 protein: CASSSPGAGNGYTF; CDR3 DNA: TGTGCCAGCAGTTCCCCGGGGGCAGGGAATGGCTACACCTTC
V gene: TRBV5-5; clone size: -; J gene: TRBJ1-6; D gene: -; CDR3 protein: CASSLGPSSYNSPLHF; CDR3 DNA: TGTGCCAGCAGCTTGGGGCCGAGCTCCTATAATTCACCCCTCCACTTT
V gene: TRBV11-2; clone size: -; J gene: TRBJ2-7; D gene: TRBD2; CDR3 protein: CASSLETSGDYEQYF; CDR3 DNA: TGTGCCAGCAGCTTAGAAACTAGCGGGGACTACGAGCAGTACTTC
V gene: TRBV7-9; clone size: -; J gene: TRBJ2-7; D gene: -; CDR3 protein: CASSLGVGAPTYEQYF; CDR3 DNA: TGTGCCAGCAGCTTAGGGGTCGGGGCCCCTACCTACGAGCAGTACTTC
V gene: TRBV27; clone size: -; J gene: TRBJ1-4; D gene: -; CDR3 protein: CASSSYGTAEEKLFF; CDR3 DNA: TGTGCCAGCAGTTCTTACGGGACGGCGGAAGAAAAACTGTTTTTT
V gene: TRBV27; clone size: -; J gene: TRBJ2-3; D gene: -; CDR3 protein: CASRLLSTDTQYF; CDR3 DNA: TGTGCCAGCAGGCTCCTAAGCACAGATACGCAGTATTTT
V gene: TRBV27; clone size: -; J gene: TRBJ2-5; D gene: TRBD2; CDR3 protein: CASSFSGGWEETQYF; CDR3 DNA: TGTGCCAGCAGTTTCAGCGGGGGGTGGGAAGAGACCCAGTACTTC
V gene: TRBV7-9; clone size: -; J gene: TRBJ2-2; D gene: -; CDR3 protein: CASSLLAGELFF; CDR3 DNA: TGTGCCAGCAGCCTCCTTGCCGGGGAGCTGTTTTTT
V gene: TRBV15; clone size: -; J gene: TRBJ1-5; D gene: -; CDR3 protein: CATSRLDGYQPQHF; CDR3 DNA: TGTGCCACCAGCAGACTGGACGGGTATCAGCCCCAGCATTTT
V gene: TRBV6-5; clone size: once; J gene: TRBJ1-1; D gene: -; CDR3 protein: CASSNPTDNTEAFF; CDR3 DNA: TGTGCCAGCAGTAACCCGACGGATAACACTGAAGCTTTCTTT
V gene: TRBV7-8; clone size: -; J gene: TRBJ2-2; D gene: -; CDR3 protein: CASSLVGGGELFF; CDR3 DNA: TGTGCCAGCAGCTTAGTAGGGGGCGGGGAGCTGTTTTTT
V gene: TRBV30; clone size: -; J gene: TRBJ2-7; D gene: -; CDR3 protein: CATPGHFPYEQYF; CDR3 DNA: TGTGCCACCCCGGGACATTTTCCCTACGAGCAGTACTTC
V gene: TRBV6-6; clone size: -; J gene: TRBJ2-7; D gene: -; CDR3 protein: CASRGVSFEQYF; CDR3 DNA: TGTGCCAGCAGGGGGGTTTCTTTTGAGCAGTACTTC
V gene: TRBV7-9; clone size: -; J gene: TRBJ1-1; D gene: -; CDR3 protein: CASSQRGWGVNTEAFF; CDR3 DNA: TGTGCCAGCAGCCAGAGGGGGTGGGGAGTGAACACTGAAGCTTTCTTT
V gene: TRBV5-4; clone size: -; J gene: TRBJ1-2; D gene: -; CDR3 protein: CASSLTGPYGYTF; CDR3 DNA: TGTGCCAGCAGCTTGACAGGCCCCTATGGCTACACCTTC
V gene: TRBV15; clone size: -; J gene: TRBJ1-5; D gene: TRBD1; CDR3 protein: CATSRYTGEGWPQHF; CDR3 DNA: TGTGCCACCAGCAGGTATACAGGGGAAGGATGGCCCCAGCATTTT
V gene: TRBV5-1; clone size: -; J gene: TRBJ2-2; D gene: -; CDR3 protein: CASRDRVATGELFF; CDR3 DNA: TGCGCCAGCAGGGACCGGGTCGCCACCGGGGAGCTGTTTTTT
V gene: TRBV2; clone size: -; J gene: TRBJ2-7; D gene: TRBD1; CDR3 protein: CASSERDRVEQYF; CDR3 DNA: TGTGCCAGCAGTGAAAGGGACAGAGTGGAGCAGTACTTC
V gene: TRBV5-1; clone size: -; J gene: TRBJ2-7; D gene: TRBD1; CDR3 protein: CASSLNGQGRYEQYF; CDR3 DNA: TGCGCCAGCAGCCTTAACGGACAGGGTCGGTACGAGCAGTACTTC
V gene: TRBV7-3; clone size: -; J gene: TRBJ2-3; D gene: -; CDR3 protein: CASSLTRDSTDTQYF; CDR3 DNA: TGTGCCAGCAGCTTAACCCGGGACAGCACAGATACGCAGTATTTT
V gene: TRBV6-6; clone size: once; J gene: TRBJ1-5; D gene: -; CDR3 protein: CASSYYQGSNQPQHF; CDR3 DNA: TGTGCCAGCAGTTATTACCAGGGTAGCAATCAGCCCCAGCATTTT
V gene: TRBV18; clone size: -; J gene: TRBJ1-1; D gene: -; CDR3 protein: CASSPREGSEAFF; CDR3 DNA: TGTGCCAGCTCACCAAGGGAGGGGTCGGAGGCTTTCTTT
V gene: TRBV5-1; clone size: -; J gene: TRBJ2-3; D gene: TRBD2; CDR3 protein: CASSLESRGGADTQYF; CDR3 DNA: TGCGCCAGCAGCTTGGAGTCGCGGGGGGGTGCAGATACGCAGTATTTT
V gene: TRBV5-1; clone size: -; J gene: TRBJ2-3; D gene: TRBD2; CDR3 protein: CASSFGLAVLPDTQYF; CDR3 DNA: TGCGCCAGCAGCTTCGGACTAGCGGTTTTGCCAGATACGCAGTATTTT
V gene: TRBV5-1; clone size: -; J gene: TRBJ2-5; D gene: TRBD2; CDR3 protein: CASSLGSGGYQETQYF; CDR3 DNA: TGCGCCAGCAGCTTAGGCAGCGGGGGGTACCAAGAGACCCAGTACTTC
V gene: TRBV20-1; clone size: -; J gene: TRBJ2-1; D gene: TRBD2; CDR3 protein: CSASTSGSYNEQFF; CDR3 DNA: TGCAGTGCTAGTACTAGCGGGAGTTACAATGAGCAGTTCTTC
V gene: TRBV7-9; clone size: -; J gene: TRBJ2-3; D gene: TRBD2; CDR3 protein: CASTRQRGGGTDTQYF; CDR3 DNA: TGTGCCAGCACACGACAGCGTGGGGGGGGCACAGATACGCAGTATTTT
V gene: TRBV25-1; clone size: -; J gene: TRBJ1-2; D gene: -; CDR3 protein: CASSESGVRGGGYTF; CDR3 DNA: TGTGCCAGCAGTGAATCGGGGGTCAGGGGTGGTGGCTACACCTTC
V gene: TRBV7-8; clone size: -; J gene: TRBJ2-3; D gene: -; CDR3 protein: CASSRPSHDTQYF; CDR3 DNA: TGTGCCAGCTCTAGGCCCAGTCACGATACGCAGTATTTT
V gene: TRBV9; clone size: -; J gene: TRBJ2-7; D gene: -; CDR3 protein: CASSVATGRGNEQYF; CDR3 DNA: TGTGCCAGCAGCGTAGCTACGGGTCGAGGGAACGAGCAGTACTTC
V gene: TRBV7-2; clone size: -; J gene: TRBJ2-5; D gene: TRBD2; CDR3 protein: CASSTRLAGVGETQYF; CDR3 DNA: TGTGCCAGCAGCACTCGGCTAGCGGGAGTGGGGGAGACCCAGTACTTC
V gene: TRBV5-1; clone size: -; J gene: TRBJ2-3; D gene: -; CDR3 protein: CASSGGFTITDTQYF; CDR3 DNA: TGCGCCAGCAGCGGTGGGTTTACCATCACAGATACGCAGTATTTT
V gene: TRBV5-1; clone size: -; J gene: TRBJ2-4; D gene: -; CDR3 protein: CASSWGILAKNIQYF; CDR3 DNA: TGCGCCAGCAGCTGGGGGATTCTAGCCAAAAACATTCAGTACTTC
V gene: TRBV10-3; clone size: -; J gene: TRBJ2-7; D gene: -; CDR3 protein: CARLIGSYEQYF; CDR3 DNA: TGTGCCAGACTAATCGGTTCCTACGAGCAGTACTTC
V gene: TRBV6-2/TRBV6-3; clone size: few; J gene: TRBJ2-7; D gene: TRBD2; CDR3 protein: CASSYDSGGSYEQYF; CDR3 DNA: TGTGCCAGCAGTTACGACAGCGGGGGCTCCTACGAGCAGTACTTC
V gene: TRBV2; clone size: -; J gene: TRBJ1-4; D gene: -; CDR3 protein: CASSDTGRPNEKLFF; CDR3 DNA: TGTGCCAGCAGTGACACGGGGCGGCCTAATGAAAAACTGTTTTTT
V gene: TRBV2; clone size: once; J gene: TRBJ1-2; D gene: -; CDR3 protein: CASTLRWGEGGYTF; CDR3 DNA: TGTGCCAGCACCCTCCGATGGGGTGAAGGTGGCTACACCTTC
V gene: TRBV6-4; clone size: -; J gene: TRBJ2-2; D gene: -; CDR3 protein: CASSIGPNTGELFF; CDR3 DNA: TGTGCCAGCAGTATCGGACCGAACACCGGGGAGCTGTTTTTT
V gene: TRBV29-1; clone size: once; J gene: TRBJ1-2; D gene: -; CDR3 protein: CSVGTMLTNYGYTF; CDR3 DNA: TGCAGCGTGGGGACGATGCTGACTAACTATGGCTACACCTTC
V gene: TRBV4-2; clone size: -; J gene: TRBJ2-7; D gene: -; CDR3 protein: CATRWGGEQYF; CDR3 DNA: TGTGCCACCCGGTGGGGTGGGGAGCAGTACTTC
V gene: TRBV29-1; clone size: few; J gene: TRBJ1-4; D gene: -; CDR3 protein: CSVGGRSNEKLFF; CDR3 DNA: TGCAGCGTTGGTGGCAGAAGTAATGAAAAACTGTTTTTT
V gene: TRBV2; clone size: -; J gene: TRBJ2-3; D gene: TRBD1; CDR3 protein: CASSGQGPTDTQYF; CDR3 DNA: TGTGCCAGCAGTGGACAGGGTCCCACAGATACGCAGTATTTT
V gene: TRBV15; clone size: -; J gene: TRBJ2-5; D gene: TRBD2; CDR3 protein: CATSRDRTSGRETQYF; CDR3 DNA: TGTGCCACCAGCAGAGATAGGACTAGCGGGAGAGAGACCCAGTACTTC
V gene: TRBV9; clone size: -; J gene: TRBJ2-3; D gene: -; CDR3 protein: CASSVRSTDTQYF; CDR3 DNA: TGTGCCAGCAGCGTAAGAAGCACAGATACGCAGTATTTT
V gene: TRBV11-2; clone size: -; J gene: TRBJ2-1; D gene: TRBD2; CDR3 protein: CASSPGLAGYPPGEQFF; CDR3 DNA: TGTGCCAGCAGCCCCGGACTAGCGGGCTACCCACCAGGGGAGCAGTTCTTC
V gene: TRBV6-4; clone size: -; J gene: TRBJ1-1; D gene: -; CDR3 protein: CASSPGSNTEAFF; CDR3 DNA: TGTGCCAGCAGCCCCGGATCGAACACTGAAGCTTTCTTT
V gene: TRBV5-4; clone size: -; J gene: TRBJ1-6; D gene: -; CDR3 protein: CASSRSGYGSYNSPLHF; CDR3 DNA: TGTGCCAGCAGCCGATCCGGGTACGGCTCCTATAATTCACCCCTCCACTTT
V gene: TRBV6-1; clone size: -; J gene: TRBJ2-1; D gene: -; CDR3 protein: CASSVRGPGLATGGEQFF; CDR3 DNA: TGTGCCAGCAGTGTTAGGGGGCCTGGACTAGCCACAGGGGGTGAGCAGTTCTTC